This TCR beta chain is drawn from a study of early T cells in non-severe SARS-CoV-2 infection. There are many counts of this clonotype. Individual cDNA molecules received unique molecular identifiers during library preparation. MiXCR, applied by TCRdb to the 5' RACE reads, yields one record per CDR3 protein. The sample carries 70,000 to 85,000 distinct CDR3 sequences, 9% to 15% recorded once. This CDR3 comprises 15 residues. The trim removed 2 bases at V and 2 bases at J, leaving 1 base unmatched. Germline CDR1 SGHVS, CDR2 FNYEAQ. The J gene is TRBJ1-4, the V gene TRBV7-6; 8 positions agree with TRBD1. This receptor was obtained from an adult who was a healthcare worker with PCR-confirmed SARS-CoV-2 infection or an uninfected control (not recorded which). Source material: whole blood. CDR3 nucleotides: TGTGCCAGCAGCTTAACAGGGGGGACTAATGAAAAACTGTTTTTT. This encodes CASSLTGGTNEKLFF.